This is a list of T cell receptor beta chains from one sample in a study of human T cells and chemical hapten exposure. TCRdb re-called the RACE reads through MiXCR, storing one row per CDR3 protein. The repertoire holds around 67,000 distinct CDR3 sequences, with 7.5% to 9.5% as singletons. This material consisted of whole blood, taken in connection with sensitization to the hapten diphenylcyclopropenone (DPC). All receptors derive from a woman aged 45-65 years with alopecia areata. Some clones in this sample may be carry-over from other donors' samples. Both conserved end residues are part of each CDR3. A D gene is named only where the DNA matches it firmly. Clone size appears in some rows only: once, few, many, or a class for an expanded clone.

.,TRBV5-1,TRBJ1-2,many,CASSFGGGDYGYTF,TGCGCCAGCAGCTTTGGCGGGGGCGACTATGGCTACACCTTC
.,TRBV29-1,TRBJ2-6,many,CSVVGGSSGANVLTF,TGCAGCGTTGTCGGCGGAAGCTCTGGGGCCAACGTCCTGACTTTC
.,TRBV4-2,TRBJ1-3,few,CASSQEGYGSGNTIYF,TGTGCCAGCAGCCAAGAAGGTTACGGCTCTGGAAACACCATATATTTT
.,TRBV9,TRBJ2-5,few,CASSEGSLGETQYF,TGTGCCAGCAGCGAGGGTTCCCTGGGAGAGACCCAGTACTTC
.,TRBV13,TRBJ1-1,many,CASSLGPHTDTEAFF,TGTGCCAGCAGCTTAGGGCCCCACACTGACACTGAAGCTTTCTTT
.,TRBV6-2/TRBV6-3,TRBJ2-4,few,CASSYSRLAPAKNIQYF,TGTGCCAGCAGTTACTCGAGGCTAGCGCCTGCCAAAAACATTCAGTACTTC
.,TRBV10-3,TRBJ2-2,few,CAITRLWGGELFF,TGTGCCATCACCAGACTGTGGGGCGGGGAGCTGTTTTTT
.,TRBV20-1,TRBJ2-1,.,CSARDEGYNEQFF,TGCAGTGCTCGGGATGAGGGGTACAATGAGCAGTTCTTC
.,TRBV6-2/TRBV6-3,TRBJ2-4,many,CRDGKNIQYF,TGTCGGGACGGGAAAAACATTCAGTACTTC
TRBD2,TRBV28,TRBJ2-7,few,CASNGGAGAVYEQYF,TGTGCCAGCAATGGAGGGGCGGGAGCTGTTTACGAGCAGTACTTC
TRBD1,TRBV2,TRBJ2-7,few,CASSTGTAAYEQYF,TGTGCCAGCAGTACCGGGACAGCTGCCTACGAGCAGTACTTC
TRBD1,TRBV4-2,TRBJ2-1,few,CASSLPGQGSNEQFF,TGTGCCAGCAGCTTGCCGGGACAGGGGTCCAATGAGCAGTTCTTC
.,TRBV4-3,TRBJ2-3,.,CASSQDVTLETDTQYF,TGCGCCAGCAGCCAAGATGTAACGCTAGAGACAGATACGCAGTATTTT
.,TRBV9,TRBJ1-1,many,CASSALTVMNTEAFF,TGTGCCAGCAGCGCCCTGACAGTAATGAACACTGAAGCTTTCTTT
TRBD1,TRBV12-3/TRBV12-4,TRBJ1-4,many,CASSQTIGDREASTNEKLFF,TGTGCCAGCAGTCAAACGATCGGTGACAGGGAAGCTTCAACTAATGAAAAACTGTTTTTT
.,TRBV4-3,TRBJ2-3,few,CASSREGPTDTQYF,TGCGCCAGCAGCCGCGAGGGGCCCACAGATACGCAGTATTTT
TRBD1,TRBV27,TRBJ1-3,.,CASSPRTGSSGNTIYF,TGTGCCAGCAGTCCTAGGACAGGAAGCTCTGGAAACACCATATATTTT
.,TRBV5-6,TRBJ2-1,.,CASSRGTVEVNEQFF,TGTGCCAGCAGCCGCGGGACAGTAGAAGTCAATGAGCAGTTCTTC
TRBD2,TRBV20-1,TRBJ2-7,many,CSAREGSGGGEQYF,TGCAGTGCTAGAGAAGGTAGCGGCGGGGGGGAGCAGTACTTC
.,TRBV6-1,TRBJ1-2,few,CASTGNYGYTF,TGTGCCAGCACGGGGAACTATGGCTACACCTTC
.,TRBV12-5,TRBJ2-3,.,CASGFQGERADTQYF,TGTGCTAGTGGTTTCCAGGGGGAGCGGGCAGATACGCAGTATTTT
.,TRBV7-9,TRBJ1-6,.,CASSLGNSPLHF,TGTGCCAGCAGCTTGGGTAATTCACCCCTCCACTTT
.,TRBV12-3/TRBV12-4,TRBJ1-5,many,CASTSGGANQPQHF,TGTGCCAGCACGAGTGGGGGGGCCAATCAGCCCCAGCATTTT
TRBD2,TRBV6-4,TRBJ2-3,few,CASSPRGGKTDTQYF,TGTGCCAGCAGTCCCCGGGGGGGGAAAACAGATACGCAGTATTTT
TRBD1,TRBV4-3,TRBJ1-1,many,CASSLGQGRTEAFF,TGCGCCAGCAGCCTGGGACAGGGCAGGACTGAAGCTTTCTTT